This T cell receptor (beta chain) was obtained from a study of cytomegalovirus exposure and HLA in healthy donors. It was with 60 Vbeta and 13 Jbeta primers that the PCR ran. Profiled with immunoSEQ multiplex PCR; TCRdb holds only in-frame clones, not every one. The sample includes 250,000 to 350,000 clones, around 86% of them seen just once. This clone has a single count. The sequenced material came from PBMCs. The source is a man aged 35-49 years in good health and CMV-seropositive.

The CDR3 nucleotides read TGTGCCAGCAGCGTCTCGGGACTAGCGGGAGGGAGGGCAGATACGCAGTATTTT. Its protein product is CASSVSGLAGGRADTQYF. This chain uses TRBV9 with TRBJ2-3; 16 bases match TRBD2. There are 18 residues in the CDR3. Per the germline V gene, CDR1 is SGDLS and CDR2 is YYNGEE. The junction had 7 bases not matched to a gene; V was cut back by 2 bases and J by 4 bases.